Each of the 10 T cell receptor beta chains below was sequenced from the same sample in a study of cytomegalovirus exposure and HLA in healthy donors. The method was immunoSEQ multiplex PCR; TCRdb's version includes in-frame clones alone and lacks a portion of them. Of some 38,000 clones listed, approximately 95% are singletons. Source material: PBMCs. These receptors all stem from a man aged 18 to 29 in good health and CMV-seronegative.

This clone showed up just once. This sequence joins TRBV2 and TRBJ1-2; 8 positions agree with TRBD1. Trimming took 6 bases from V and 7 from J; bases not matched to a gene: 7. CDR1 and CDR2 (germline): SNHLY, FYNNEI. The CDR3 is 13 residues long. The CDR3, as DNA: TGTGCCAGCAGGGACAGGGAGGTTTTTGGCTACACCTTC. Protein product: CASRDREVFGYTF.

This sequence joins TRBV29-1 and TRBJ2-2; 10 nucleotides align to TRBD1. The ends lost 8 bases at V and 7 bases at J; junction bases unmatched: 7. The CDR3 is 13 amino acids. Germline V gene data show CDR1 as SQVTM and CDR2 as ANQGSEA. CDR3 nucleotide sequence: TGCAGCTCCAGGACAGGGGGGGGCGGGGAGCTGTTTTTT. The encoded protein is CSSRTGGGGELFF.

This sequence joins TRBV27 and TRBJ2-2; D is unclear. V lost 6 bases, J lost 5 bases, and 4 bases lay in between. The germline gives CDR1 MNHEY, CDR2 SMNVEV (reference sequence). There are 11 residues in the CDR3. For the CDR3, the DNA is TGTGCCAGCAGCCATACCGGGGAGCTGTTTTTT. This sequence encodes CASSHTGELFF.

V usage is TRBV6-1 and J usage is TRBJ2-1, with D uncertain. Germline V gene data show CDR1 as MNHNS and CDR2 as SASEGT. The CDR3 covers 15 residues. The V end was cut by 4 bases, the J end by 0 bases, with 10 bases between. CDR3 nucleotide sequence: TGTGCCAGCAGTGTAGACCCTAGCTCCTACAATGAGCAGTTCTTC. Its protein is CASSVDPSSYNEQFF.

This chain uses TRBV2 with TRBJ2-2, with 11 bases aligning to TRBD1. J lost 5 bases, V lost 6 bases, and 5 bases had no gene match. Looked up from germline, CDR1 is SNHLY and CDR2 is FYNNEI. This CDR3 has 15 amino acids. This CDR3 is CASRLGQGETGELFF. CDR3 sequence (DNA): TGTGCCAGCAGGTTGGGACAGGGGGAAACCGGGGAGCTGTTTTTT. Full variable domain (rest looked up from reference TRBV2 and TRBJ2-2): EPEVTQTPSHQVTQMGQEVILRCVPISNHLYFYWYRQILGQKVEFLVSFYNNEISEKSEIFDDQFSVERPDGSNFTLKIRSTKLEDSAMYFCASRLGQGETGELFFGEGSRLTVL.

The chain employs TRBV9 and TRBJ2-2, with D possibly matching TRBD1 (6 bases). Trimming stripped 4 bases from V and 6 bases from J, with 16 bases between. The germline V gene encodes CDR1 SGDLS and CDR2 YYNGEE. This CDR3 region has 15 residues. The CDR3 loop reads CASSQGTPRAGELFF. CDR3 in DNA: TGTGCCAGCAGCCAGGGGACACCGAGGGCCGGGGAGCTGTTTTTT.

The chain combines TRBV5-4 with TRBJ1-1, with D hard to call. Germline-derived CDR1 and CDR2 are SGHNT and YYREEE (reference sequence). The CDR3 sequence is 14 residues long. The V end lost 4 bases, the J end lost 4 bases, and 14 bases lay between the germline ends. The CDR3 nucleotides are TGTGCCAGCAGCCCGATGGGCCCAAGCACTGAAGCTTTCTTT. Translation: CASSPMGPSTEAFF.

This clone was seen a few times. The V and J genes are TRBV5-6 and TRBJ2-1; 9 bases are a match to TRBD2. V was pared by 4 bases and J by 2 bases, with 10 bases of the junction left unmatched. Germline V gives CDR1 SGHDT, CDR2 YYEEEE. The CDR3 has 17 residues. DNA of the CDR3: TGTGCCAGCAGCACCATTTTAGCGGGGGCTCCCTACAATGAGCAGTTCTTC. Translating gives CASSTILAGAPYNEQFF.

This sequence joins TRBV9 and TRBJ2-2, with TRBD2 as a possible D gene (5 bases). Per germline, CDR1 SGDLS and CDR2 YYNGEE. Deletions cut 1 base from V and 7 bases from J, with 17 bases between. This CDR3 comprises 16 residues. The CDR3: CASSVSGSSWIGELFF. The CDR3 DNA follows: TGTGCCAGCAGCGTAAGTGGATCTAGCTGGATCGGGGAGCTGTTTTTT.

This chain connects TRBV28 to TRBJ1-1; 8 bases match TRBD1. With 5 bases clipped from V and 0 bases from J, the junction kept 5 bases outside the gene matches. Germline CDR1 reads MDHEN; CDR2 reads SYDVKM. The CDR3 has 15 amino acids. CDR3 sequence: CASSPARGLNTEAFF. CDR3 nucleotide sequence: TGTGCCAGCAGTCCGGCCAGGGGGCTGAACACTGAAGCTTTCTTT.